This T cell receptor beta chain was observed in a study of spatial heterogeneity in lung cancer. This CDR3 region has 17 residues. Germline V gene sequence: CDR1 SGHTA, CDR2 FQGNSA. V lost 3 bases to trimming and J lost 2 bases; unmatched junction nucleotides: 11. TCRdb analysed the 5' RACE reads with MiXCR anew, one entry per CDR3 protein. This sample has tens of thousands of distinct CDR3 sequences; around 6.8% occur once, and the top ten carry roughly two fifths. The time point denotes: sample taken at primary tumor resection. Patients with untreated early-stage non-small cell lung cancer, numbering some 72, were the donors. This clonotype was seen many times.

Sequenced here: PBMCs, sampled at surgery. The sequence was collected from a female donor with early-stage non-small cell lung cancer. The V call is TRBV7-2, the J call TRBJ2-3, with 7 bases fitting TRBD2. This CDR3 reads CASSLAGSGSPTDTQYF. Written as DNA, the CDR3 is TGTGCCAGCAGCTTGGCAGGTAGCGGGTCCCCCACAGATACGCAGTATTTT.